The T cell receptor (beta chain) described here comes from a study of control samples from healthy donors and cancer patients. The protocol was immunoSEQ multiplex PCR, while the TCRdb copy is restricted to in-frame clones and leaves out a portion. The table has about 61,000 clones, 90% seen once. Sequencing used PBMCs. This receptor was taken from a man in his sixties with colorectal cancer.

The CDR3 sequence: CASSSTGGGYTF. DNA of the CDR3: TGTGCCAGCAGTTCCACAGGGGGAGGCTACACCTTC. The J gene is TRBJ1-2, the V gene TRBV6-5; 8 nucleotides agree with TRBD1. Germline loops: CDR1 MNHEY, CDR2 SVGAGI. The CDR3 runs 12 residues. V gave up 4 bases and J gave up 8 bases; unmatched junction bases: 3.